Listed here are 27 T cell receptor beta chains from one sample, sequenced in a study of cytomegalovirus exposure and HLA in healthy donors. 13 Jbeta primers and 60 Vbeta primers were used for the PCR. TCRdb's table, derived via immunoSEQ multiplex PCR, lists solely in-frame clones and lacks some. This sample has 100,000 to 120,000 clones, with more than 65% found just once. Material for sequencing was PBMCs. These receptors were obtained from a man aged 35-49 years in good health and CMV-seropositive.

The rearrangement links TRBV11-2 to TRBJ1-4; weak D call: TRBD1 (6 bases). The CDR3 extends over 14 amino acids. The germline V gene has CDR1 SGHAT and CDR2 FQNNGV. The V end was cut by 5 bases, the J end by 10 bases, with 17 bases between. CDR3 sequence (DNA): TGTGCCAGCAGCCATAGTGGGGGCCGGGCAAAACTGTTTTTT. It specifies CASSHSGGRAKLFF.

This rearrangement joins TRBV4-2 to TRBJ2-2; 7 bases fit TRBD1. Per germline, CDR1 LGHNA and CDR2 YNFKEQ. The CDR3 spans 16 residues. The V gene end was trimmed by 2 bases and the J gene end by 1 base; junction bases not matched to a gene: 4. The CDR3 DNA follows: TGTGCCAGCAGCCAACTAGGACAGGTGAACACCGGGGAGCTGTTTTTT. It codes for CASSQLGQVNTGELFF.

The gene calls are TRBV30 and TRBJ2-3; 9 bases map to TRBD1. CDR1 and CDR2 from the germline V gene are GTSNPN and SVGIG (reference sequence). Unmatched junction bases numbered 13, after V lost 3 bases and J lost 6 bases. The CDR3 totals 16 residues. The CDR3 DNA reads TGTGCCTGGAGGAGGGAAACAGGGGGCGCATGGGATACGCAGTATTTT. It translates to CAWRRETGGAWDTQYF.

This clone has more than one count but fewer than ten. This sequence joins TRBV2 and TRBJ1-5; 9 bases map to TRBD1. Germline assignment: CDR1 SNHLY and CDR2 FYNNEI. V lost 2 bases and J lost 6; bases outside the gene matches: 5. The CDR3 covers 15 residues. The CDR3 DNA reads TGTGCCAGCAGTGAATTCGGGACAGGGACTCAGCCCCAGCATTTT. Translated: CASSEFGTGTQPQHF.

The chain uses TRBV5-8 and TRBJ2-6; TRBD1 is a possible D gene (5 bases). CDR1 is SGHTS and CDR2 is YDEGEE in the germline V gene. With 2 bases removed from V and 3 bases from J, the gap between germline ends came to 9 bases. The CDR3 is made up of 15 amino acids. This CDR3 is CASSFSGYGANVLTF. DNA for the CDR3: TGTGCCAGCAGCTTCTCAGGGTATGGGGCCAACGTCCTGACTTTC.

This rearrangement joins TRBV12-5 to TRBJ2-7; D may be TRBD2 (7 bases). V was pared by 5 bases and J by 0 bases, with 11 bases between. Germline V gene sequence: CDR1 LGHNT, CDR2 FRNRAP. The CDR3 spans 14 residues. The CDR3 sequence is CASGPRGASYEQYF. CDR3 DNA sequence: TGTGCTAGTGGTCCTCGGGGGGCCTCCTACGAGCAGTACTTC.

This rearrangement joins TRBV18 to TRBJ1-4, with 9 bases aligning to TRBD1. The CDR3 loop spans 17 amino acids. V trimming: 5 bases; J trimming: 4 bases; junction bases outside the gene matches: 11. Per germline, CDR1 KGHSH and CDR2 LQKENI. The CDR3, as DNA: TGTGCCAGCTCAGCCGGGACAGGGAAGAACGATAATGAAAAACTGTTTTTT. Translating it yields CASSAGTGKNDNEKLFF.

This clone was detected only once. The CDR3 spells CASSPSPEPYNEQFF. The CDR3 coding sequence is TGTGCCAGCAGCCCGTCCCCCGAGCCGTACAATGAGCAGTTCTTC. The chain is built from TRBV7-8 and TRBJ2-1; D not certain. CDR1 is SGHVS, CDR2 FQNEAQ, per germline. V was trimmed by 5 bases and J by 4 bases, leaving 15 bases between them. The CDR3 covers 15 residues.

This chain joins TRBV7-2 and TRBJ2-5; D perhaps matches TRBD2 (6 bases). The CDR3 is made up of 17 amino acids. Germline lookup yields CDR1 SGHTA and CDR2 FQGNSA. Trimming left V 0 bases short and J 11 bases short, with 25 bases between. The CDR3 DNA sequence: TGTGCCAGCAGCTTAGCCGTGAGGGGCCCCTTGGCTCGGGAGCAGTACTTC. Its translation is CASSLAVRGPLAREQYF. Full variable domain (rest looked up from reference TRBV7-2 and TRBJ2-5): GAGVSQSPSNKVTEKGKDVELRCDPISGHTALYWYRQSLGQGLEFLIYFQGNSAPDKSGLPSDRFSAERTGGSVSTLTIQRTQQEDSAVYLCASSLAVRGPLAREQYFGPGTRLLVL.

J is TRBJ1-2 and V is TRBV18; tentative D call: TRBD1 (5 bases). Germline-derived CDR1 and CDR2 are KGHSH and LQKENI. The CDR3 has 16 residues. Trimming took off 1 base at V and 3 bases at J, with 15 bases between the two ends. The CDR3 sequence: CASSPRPIDSYYGYTF. In DNA form, the CDR3 reads TGTGCCAGCTCACCACGGCCAATTGACAGTTACTATGGCTACACCTTC.

This chain uses TRBV7-3 with TRBJ2-1; weak D call: TRBD1 (6 bases). The CDR3 length is 14 residues. Germline CDR1 reads SGHTA; CDR2 reads FQGTGA. The V gene lost 5 bases and the J gene lost 2 bases, with 10 bases spanning the gap. The CDR3 region is CASSRQVAYNEQFF. CDR3 in DNA: TGTGCCAGCAGCCGACAGGTGGCCTACAATGAGCAGTTCTTC.

The chain joins TRBV7-6 to TRBJ2-7; D might be TRBD2 (6 bases). CDR1 and CDR2 (germline): SGHVS, FNYEAQ. The ends were cut back, 5 bases at V and 5 bases at J, with 16 bases in the middle. The CDR3 consists of 14 residues. The CDR3 here is CASSPSAGSHEQYF. DNA of the CDR3: TGTGCCAGCAGCCCCTCGGCGGGGTCCCACGAGCAGTACTTC.

The chain carries TRBV19 and TRBJ1-2, with TRBD1 matching over 7 bases. The length of the CDR3 is 13 residues. The J segment lost 8 bases and the V segment lost 9 bases, leaving 12 bases of the junction unmatched. Germline values: CDR1 LNHDA, CDR2 SQIVND (reference sequence). CDR3 loop: CASTGQAHEGYTF. The CDR3, as DNA: TGTGCCAGCACAGGACAGGCTCATGAGGGCTACACCTTC.

The gene calls are TRBV5-5 and TRBJ1-2, with 9 bases aligning to TRBD1. The trim removed 3 bases at V and 1 base at J, leaving 7 bases unmatched. Looked up from germline, CDR1 is SGHKS and CDR2 is YYEKEE (reference sequence). The CDR3 loop spans 16 amino acids. CDR3 coding DNA: TGTGCCAGCAGCTACACAGGGGGCTCCATTAACTATGGCTACACCTTC. This gives the protein CASSYTGGSINYGYTF.

Comment on this clone: This sample includes further DNA sequences coding for the same CDR3. The genes are TRBV2 and TRBJ2-3; 10 bases are a match to TRBD1. J was trimmed by 3 bases and V by 4 bases; bases with no gene match: 4. This CDR3 is 15 amino acids long. CDR1 SNHLY and CDR2 FYNNEI come from the germline V gene. CDR3 DNA: TGTGCCAGCAGTGGTCGGACAGGGGGGACAGATACGCAGTATTTT. Its translation is CASSGRTGGTDTQYF.

This rearrangement joins TRBV27 to TRBJ2-1; D is perhaps TRBD2 (6 bases). The CDR3 runs to 15 residues. Germline V gives CDR1 MNHEY, CDR2 SMNVEV (reference sequence). The V end was cut by 3 bases, the J end by 4 bases, with 13 bases between. CDR3 sequence reads: CASSFRGGVYNEQFF. CDR3 DNA sequence: TGTGCCAGCAGTTTTAGGGGAGGTGTTTACAATGAGCAGTTCTTC.

This chain uses TRBV5-1 with TRBJ1-1, with 7 bases fitting TRBD1. The CDR3 is 14 amino acids. V gave up 2 bases and J gave up 2 bases; unmatched junction bases: 3. CDR1 is SGHRS, CDR2 YFSETQ, per germline. The CDR3, as DNA: TGCGCCAGCAGCTTCCCAGGGGGAAACACTGAAGCTTTCTTT. Translating it yields CASSFPGGNTEAFF.

V is TRBV5-1 and J is TRBJ1-3; D is possibly TRBD1 (5 bases). V shed 3 bases and J shed 4 bases, with 11 bases lying between them. The CDR3 is 14 residues long. Per germline, CDR1 SGHRS and CDR2 YFSETQ. The CDR3 DNA follows: TGCGCCAGCAGCTCGGACACTTGGGGAAACACCATATATTTT. Encoded protein: CASSSDTWGNTIYF.

The V and J genes are TRBV9 and TRBJ2-5, with D possibly being TRBD2 (5 bases). The closer fit of TRBJ2-7 to the DNA end suggests the J call may be wrong. The CDR3 totals 14 residues. The germline gives CDR1 SGDLS, CDR2 YYNGEE. The CDR3 here is CASSRREGVYEQYF. The CDR3 DNA follows: TGTGCCAGCAGTAGACGTGAGGGAGTCTACGAGCAGTACTTC.

V and J are TRBV30 and TRBJ1-1; no firm D call. V shed 4 bases and J shed 1 base, with 7 bases lying between them. CDR3 length: 12 residues. CDR1 is GTSNPN, CDR2 SVGIG, per germline (reference sequence). The CDR3 protein is CAWTLRNTEAFF. The CDR3 nucleotides are TGTGCCTGGACTCTCCGGAACACTGAAGCTTTCTTT. Complete variable domain (other parts from reference TRBV30 and TRBJ1-1): SQTIHQWPATLVQPVGSPLSLECTVEGTSNPNLYWYRQAAGRGLQLLFYSVGIGQISSEVPQNLSASRPQDRQFILSSKKLLLSDSGFYLCAWTLRNTEAFFGQGTRLTVV.

The chain joins TRBV7-8 to TRBJ2-5; D might be TRBD2 (6 bases). Germline CDR1 is SGHVS and CDR2 is FQNEAQ. V lost 5 bases, J lost 5 bases, and 12 bases lay in between. This CDR3 contains 13 residues. The CDR3: CASSPGLHETQYF. CDR3 bases: TGTGCCAGCAGCCCAGGACTACACGAGACCCAGTACTTC.

Of note for this clone: Different DNA sequences within this sample yield the same CDR3. V gene TRBV5-1 combines with J gene TRBJ2-3; weak D call: TRBD2 (6 bases). The length of the CDR3 is 14 residues. Germline assignment: CDR1 SGHRS and CDR2 YFSETQ. With 4 bases removed from V and 4 bases from J, the gap between germline ends came to 13 bases. The CDR3 DNA follows: TGCGCCAGCAGCGGGGAACTAGCTGCAGATACGCAGTATTTT. Its protein product is CASSGELAADTQYF.

The rearrangement links TRBV6-1 to TRBJ1-2; 11 nucleotides agree with TRBD1. The ends lost 11 bases at V and 4 bases at J; junction bases unmatched: 6. CDR3 length: 13 residues. Germline assignment: CDR1 MNHNS and CDR2 SASEGT. CDR3 sequence reads: CAARTGGSYGYTF. In DNA form, the CDR3 reads TGTGCCGCCCGGACAGGGGGCAGCTATGGCTACACCTTC.

This rearrangement joins TRBV11-3 to TRBJ1-2, with D possibly being TRBD1 (5 bases). Deletions cut 6 bases from V and 4 bases from J, with 12 bases between. CDR3 length equals 13 residues. The germline V gene has CDR1 SGHNT and CDR2 YENEEA. The CDR3 protein is CASSRQNFYGYTF. Written as DNA, the CDR3 is TGTGCCAGCAGTCGACAGAACTTCTATGGCTACACCTTC.

This sequence joins TRBV20-1 and TRBJ2-7; no clear D. Trimming shortened V by 4 bases and J by 5 bases, and 6 bases separated the two germline ends. Germline CDR1 is DFQATT and CDR2 is SNEGSKA (reference sequence). This CDR3 has 10 amino acids. The CDR3 here is CSATRDEQYF. The CDR3 region has the DNA TGCAGTGCTACCCGGGACGAGCAGTACTTC.

The chain joins TRBV5-1 to TRBJ2-7; 9 positions agree with TRBD2. V was pared by 5 bases and J by 2 bases, with 8 bases of the junction left unmatched. The V gene's germline CDR1 is SGHRS and CDR2 YFSETQ. The CDR3 contains 15 residues. The DNA of the CDR3 is TGCGCCAGCAGTTTGACTAGCGGCCCAACCTACGAGCAGTACTTC. It translates to CASSLTSGPTYEQYF.

The J gene is TRBJ1-6, the V gene TRBV7-3, with a tentative D call TRBD1 (5 bases). Per germline, CDR1 SGHTA and CDR2 FQGTGA. The CDR3 extends over 13 amino acids. Trimming took off 3 bases at V and 13 bases at J, with 13 bases between the two ends. The CDR3 bases are TGTGCCAGCAGCTTCACAGGTGTCGGGCCCCTCCACTTT. Its protein product is CASSFTGVGPLHF.